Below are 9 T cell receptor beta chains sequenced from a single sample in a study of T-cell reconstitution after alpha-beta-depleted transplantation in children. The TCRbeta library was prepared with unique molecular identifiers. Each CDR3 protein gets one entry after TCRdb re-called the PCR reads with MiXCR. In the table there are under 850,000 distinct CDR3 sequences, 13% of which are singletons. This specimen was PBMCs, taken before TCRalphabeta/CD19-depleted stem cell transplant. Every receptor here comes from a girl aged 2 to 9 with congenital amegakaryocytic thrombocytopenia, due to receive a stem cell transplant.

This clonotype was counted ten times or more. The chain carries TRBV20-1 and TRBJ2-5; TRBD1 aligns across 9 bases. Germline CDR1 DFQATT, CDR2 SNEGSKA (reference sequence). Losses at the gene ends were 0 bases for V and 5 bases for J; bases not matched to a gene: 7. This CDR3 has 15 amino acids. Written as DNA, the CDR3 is TGCAGTGCTAGAGAATGGACAGGGGCGAGTGAGACCCAGTACTTC. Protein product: CSAREWTGASETQYF.

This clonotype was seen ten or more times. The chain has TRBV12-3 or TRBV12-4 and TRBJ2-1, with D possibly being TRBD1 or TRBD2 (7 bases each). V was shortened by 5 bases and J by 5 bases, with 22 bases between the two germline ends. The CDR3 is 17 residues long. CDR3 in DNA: TGTGCCAGCAGTCTAAGAGGGGGCGGGAGAACCCACAATGAGCAGTTCTTC. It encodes CASSLRGGGRTHNEQFF.

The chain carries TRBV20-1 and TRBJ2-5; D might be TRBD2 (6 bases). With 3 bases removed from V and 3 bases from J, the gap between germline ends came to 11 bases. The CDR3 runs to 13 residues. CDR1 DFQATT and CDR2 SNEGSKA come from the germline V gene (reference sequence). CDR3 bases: TGCAGTGCTAGGGGACTTTACAAAGAGACCCAGTACTTC. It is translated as CSARGLYKETQYF.

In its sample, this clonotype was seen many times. In nucleotides, the CDR3 is TGCGCCAGCAGCCAGCCAGGAGGGTTAACAGATACGCAGTATTTT. Amino acids: CASSQPGGLTDTQYF. The genes are TRBV4-1 and TRBJ2-3; TRBD2 might be the D (6 bases). In germline, CDR1 is MGHRA, CDR2 YSYEKL. The CDR3 loop spans 15 amino acids. The V end lost 3 bases, the J end lost 3 bases, and 13 bases lay between the germline ends.

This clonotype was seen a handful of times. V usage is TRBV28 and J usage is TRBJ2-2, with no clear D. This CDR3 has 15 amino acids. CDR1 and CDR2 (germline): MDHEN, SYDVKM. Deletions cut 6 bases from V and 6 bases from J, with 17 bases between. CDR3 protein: CASRHRAASSGELFF. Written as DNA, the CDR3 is TGTGCCAGCAGGCACAGAGCAGCCTCTTCCGGGGAGCTGTTTTTT.

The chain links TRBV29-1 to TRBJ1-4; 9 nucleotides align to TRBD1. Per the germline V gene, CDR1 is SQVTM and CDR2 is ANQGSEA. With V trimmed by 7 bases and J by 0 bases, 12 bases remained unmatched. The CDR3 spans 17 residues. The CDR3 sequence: CSARQGDLRATNEKLFF. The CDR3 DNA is TGCAGCGCCAGACAGGGGGATCTGAGGGCAACTAATGAAAAACTGTTTTTT.

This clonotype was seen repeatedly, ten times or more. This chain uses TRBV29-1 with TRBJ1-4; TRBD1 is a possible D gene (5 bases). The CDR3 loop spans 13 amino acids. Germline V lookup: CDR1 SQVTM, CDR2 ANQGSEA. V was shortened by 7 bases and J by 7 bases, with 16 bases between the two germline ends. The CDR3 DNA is TGCAGCGCTGGAGGAGGGGCTGGTGAAAAACTGTTTTTT. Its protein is CSAGGGAGEKLFF.

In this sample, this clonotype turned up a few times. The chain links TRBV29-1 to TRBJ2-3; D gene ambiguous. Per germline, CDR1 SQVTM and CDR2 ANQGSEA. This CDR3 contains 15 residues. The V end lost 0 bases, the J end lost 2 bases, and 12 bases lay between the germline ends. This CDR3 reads CSVEDKTTSTDTQYF. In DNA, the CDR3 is TGCAGCGTTGAAGACAAAACGACTTCCACAGATACGCAGTATTTT.

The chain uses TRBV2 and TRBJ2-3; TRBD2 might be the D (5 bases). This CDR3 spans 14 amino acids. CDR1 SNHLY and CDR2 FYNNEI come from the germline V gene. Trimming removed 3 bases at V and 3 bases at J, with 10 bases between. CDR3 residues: CASSELRGTDTQYF. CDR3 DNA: TGTGCCAGCAGTGAGTTACGCGGGACAGATACGCAGTATTTT.